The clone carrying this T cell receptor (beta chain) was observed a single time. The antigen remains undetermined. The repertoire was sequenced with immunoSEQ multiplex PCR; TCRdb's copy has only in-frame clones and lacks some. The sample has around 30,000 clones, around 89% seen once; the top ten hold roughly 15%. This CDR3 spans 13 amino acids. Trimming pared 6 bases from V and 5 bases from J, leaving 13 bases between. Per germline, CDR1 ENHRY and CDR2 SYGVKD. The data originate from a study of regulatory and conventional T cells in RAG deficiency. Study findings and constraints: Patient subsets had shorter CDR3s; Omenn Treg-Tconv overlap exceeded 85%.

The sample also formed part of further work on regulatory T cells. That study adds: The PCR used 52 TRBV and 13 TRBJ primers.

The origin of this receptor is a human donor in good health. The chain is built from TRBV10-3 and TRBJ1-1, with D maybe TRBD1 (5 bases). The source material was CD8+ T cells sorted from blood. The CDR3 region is CAISPLGGTEAFF. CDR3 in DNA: TGTGCCATCAGCCCCCTGGGGGGGACTGAAGCTTTCTTT.